These 17 T cell receptor beta chains were sequenced from one sample in a study of OX40 agonist ivuxolimab in advanced cancers. TCRdb's table, derived via immunoSEQ multiplex PCR, lists solely in-frame clones and lacks some. The repertoire includes under 95,000 clones, about 82% of them detected once, and around 6.9% sits in the top ten. The sequencing used CD4+ or CD8+ T cells sorted from blood, collected in a trial of the OX40 agonist ivuxolimab. The receptors here all came from an adult with an advanced solid tumor such as melanoma, head and neck, liver or kidney cancer.

The V call is TRBV19, the J call TRBJ2-3; D gene ambiguous. Looked up from germline, CDR1 is LNHDA and CDR2 is SQIVND (reference sequence). There are 12 residues in the CDR3. Between the trimmed V and J ends, which lost 3 bases and 3 bases, there was a span of 4 bases. For the CDR3, the DNA is TGTGCCAGTAGTATGACGACAGATACGCAGTATTTT. It is translated as CASSMTTDTQYF.

The V and J genes are TRBV5-1 and TRBJ1-2; no clear D. The CDR3 totals 15 residues. Germline CDR1 and CDR2: SGHRS and YFSETQ. V lost 6 bases and J lost 4, with 19 bases in between. DNA for the CDR3: TGCGCCAGCAAGCTCACGGGCGCAGCCTTCTATGGCTACACCTTC. It encodes CASKLTGAAFYGYTF.

The chain uses TRBV5-6 and TRBJ2-1; 8 bases match TRBD2. After removal of 4 bases from V and 0 bases from J, the junction contained 6 bases not matched to a gene. Looked up from germline, CDR1 is SGHDT and CDR2 is YYEEEE. This CDR3 contains 16 residues. The CDR3 bases are TGTGCCAGCAGCACAGCGGGGGCACCCTCCTACAATGAGCAGTTCTTC. Its translation is CASSTAGAPSYNEQFF.

The chain uses TRBV7-9 and TRBJ2-1, with D uncertain. V lost 3 bases, J lost 4 bases, and 10 bases lay in between. The germline V gene has CDR1 SEHNR and CDR2 FQNEAQ (reference sequence). The CDR3 covers 14 residues. CDR3 region: CASSFGLRYNEQFF. The CDR3 nucleotides are TGTGCCAGCAGCTTTGGTCTTCGTTACAATGAGCAGTTCTTC.

The count of this clone is one. CDR3 sequence reads: CASSTSSDGGSPLHF. The DNA of the CDR3 is TGCGCCAGCAGTACCTCTTCGGACGGGGGTTCACCCCTCCACTTT. J is TRBJ1-6 and V is TRBV5-1, with D possibly TRBD1 on 5 matching bases. V lost 5 bases, J lost 9 bases, and 18 bases lay in between. This CDR3 is built from 15 residues. Looked up from germline, CDR1 is SGHRS and CDR2 is YFSETQ.

A single count supports this clone. The chain couples TRBV6-1 to TRBJ1-5; tentative D call: TRBD1 (5 bases). Germline-derived CDR1 and CDR2 are MNHNS and SASEGT. This CDR3 spans 15 amino acids. Trimming shortened V by 0 bases and J by 8 bases, and 14 bases separated the two germline ends. The CDR3 sequence: CASSEALQGWEPQHF. The DNA for the CDR3 is TGTGCCAGCAGTGAAGCGCTTCAGGGTTGGGAGCCCCAGCATTTT.

The J gene is TRBJ2-7, the V gene TRBV10-3, with 10 bases matching TRBD1. In germline, CDR1 is ENHRY, CDR2 SYGVKD. CDR3 length equals 13 residues. J gave up 5 bases and V 6 bases, and 4 bases lay outside the gene matches. As DNA, the CDR3 is TGTGCCATCAGCGAGACAGGGGGCAACGAGCAGTACTTC. It encodes CAISETGGNEQYF.

This clone has only a few counts. The chain combines TRBV6-5 with TRBJ1-5, with 9 nucleotides matching TRBD1. The CDR3 consists of 14 residues. Germline values: CDR1 MNHEY, CDR2 SVGAGI. J gave up 4 bases and V 5 bases, and 3 bases lay outside the gene matches. The CDR3 reads CASSHGTGNQPQHF. CDR3 DNA: TGTGCCAGCAGTCACGGGACAGGGAATCAGCCCCAGCATTTT.

The chain is built from TRBV4-1 and TRBJ2-5, with 14 nucleotides matching TRBD2. The V gene's germline CDR1 is MGHRA and CDR2 YSYEKL. The CDR3 has 15 residues. The V segment lost 5 bases and the J segment 2 bases; nucleotides outside the gene matches: 1. As DNA, the CDR3 is TGCGCCAGCAGCGGGACTAGCGGGGGTCAAGAGACCCAGTACTTC. Its translation is CASSGTSGGQETQYF.

This chain connects TRBV7-8 to TRBJ1-4; D gene unclear. This CDR3 region has 16 residues. V was shortened by 0 bases and J by 7 bases, with 15 bases between the two germline ends. Germline values: CDR1 SGHVS, CDR2 FQNEAQ. The CDR3 nucleotides read TGTGCCAGCAGCTTAGCGACTACCCTTGGAGCTGAAAAACTGTTTTTT. This translates into CASSLATTLGAEKLFF.

This rearrangement joins TRBV19 to TRBJ1-5; 12 positions match TRBD1. CDR1 and CDR2 (germline): LNHDA, SQIVND (reference sequence). The CDR3 consists of 16 residues. V shed 8 bases, J shed 4 bases, and the junction held 9 bases outside the gene matches. The CDR3 region is CASCPGTGGLNQPQHF. The CDR3, as DNA: TGTGCCAGTTGTCCCGGGACAGGGGGCCTGAATCAGCCCCAGCATTTT. The full variable domain, completed using reference TRBV19 and TRBJ1-5, is DGGITQSPKYLFRKEGQNVTLSCEQNLNHDAMYWYRQDPGQGLRLIYYSQIVNDFQKGDIAEGYSVSREKKESFPLTVTSAQKNPTAFYLCASCPGTGGLNQPQHFGDGTRLSIL.

The chain is built from TRBV5-1 and TRBJ2-3, with TRBD1 identical over 10 bases. After removal of 5 bases from V and 3 bases from J, the junction contained 3 bases not matched to a gene. Germline V gene data show CDR1 as SGHRS and CDR2 as YFSETQ. The CDR3 consists of 14 residues. The DNA for the CDR3 is TGCGCCAGCAGGGACAGGGGGACAACAGATACGCAGTATTTT. Translating gives CASRDRGTTDTQYF.

This sequence joins TRBV5-4 and TRBJ2-7; possible D gene TRBD2, 5 bases. V was pared by 2 bases and J by 5 bases, with 14 bases between. The CDR3 is 14 amino acids. In germline, CDR1 is SGHNT, CDR2 YYREEE (reference sequence). This CDR3 reads CASSFRKGADEQYF. The CDR3 nucleotides read TGTGCCAGCAGCTTTAGAAAGGGAGCAGACGAGCAGTACTTC.

The chain is built from TRBV25-1 and TRBJ2-7; a possible D gene is TRBD1 (6 bases). The V end was cut by 1 base, the J end by 5 bases, with 12 bases between. CDR3 length: 14 residues. Germline CDR1 and CDR2: MGHDK and SYGVNS. The CDR3: CASSEWDILHEQYF. The DNA for the CDR3 is TGTGCCAGCAGTGAATGGGACATTCTCCACGAGCAGTACTTC.

V and J are TRBV29-1 and TRBJ1-5; D not resolved. Germline V lookup: CDR1 SQVTM, CDR2 ANQGSEA. V gave up 7 bases and J gave up 3 bases, with 13 bases separating them. The CDR3 has 13 residues. CDR3 in amino acids: CSAARGLNQPQHF. DNA for the CDR3: TGCAGCGCCGCGCGGGGTCTCAATCAGCCCCAGCATTTT.

V gene TRBV5-4 combines with J gene TRBJ1-2, with D perhaps matching TRBD1 (5 bases). Trimming pared 0 bases from V and 8 bases from J, leaving 11 bases between. This CDR3 spans 13 amino acids. CDR1 and CDR2 from the germline V gene are SGHNT and YYREEE (reference sequence). DNA for the CDR3: TGTGCCAGCAGCTTGGCAGGGCGGGACGGCTACACCTTC. Translated: CASSLAGRDGYTF.

This chain connects TRBV6-5 to TRBJ1-1; 9 positions match TRBD1. The CDR3 is 14 residues long. Germline CDR1 and CDR2: MNHEY and SVGAGI. The V and J ends lost 5 bases and 5 bases, in that order; junction bases with no gene match: 6. In DNA form, the CDR3 reads TGTGCCAGCAGTAACAGGGGGCTGGGAACTGAAGCTTTCTTT. Encoded protein: CASSNRGLGTEAFF.